This TCR beta chain was sequenced in a study of T cell responses to AZD1222 COVID-19 vaccine. Some clones are missing from TCRdb's copy, which holds only in-frame ones; the method was immunoSEQ multiplex PCR. The sample shows about 110,000 clones, more than 75% of them seen only once. Study-wide findings and caveats: The study found Spike-specific TCR breadth and depth rose after two AZD1222 doses. Close to half of spike-specific TCRs reportedly recognize unmutated variant regions. Clonal diversity was possibly underestimated; the donors were predominantly white British and more often female. Among AZD1222 vaccinees, only 5 to 7 were seropositive at baseline.

Remarks on this clone: Its antigen remains unknown.

The CDR3 loop spans 14 amino acids. Per germline, CDR1 MNHNY and CDR2 SVGAGI (reference sequence). Trimming cost V 4 bases and J 0 bases, with 6 bases left between them. This specimen was peripheral blood, taken on day 0 of AZD1222 vaccination. The V and J genes are TRBV6-6 and TRBJ2-2; D not resolved. The source is an adult in good health. CDR3 in amino acids: CASSWGSNTGELFF. CDR3 nucleotides: TGTGCCAGCAGTTGGGGATCGAACACCGGGGAGCTGTTTTTT.